Reported below is one TCR beta chain. Antigen specificity is unknown. Germline assignment: CDR1 SGHAT and CDR2 FQNNGV. The CDR3 loop spans 15 amino acids. V was clipped by 5 bases and J by 3 bases; unmatched bases: 5. Primers: 60 Vbeta forward and 13 Jbeta reverse. Profiling relied on immunoSEQ multiplex PCR, and the TCRdb table lists in-frame clones only, not all of them. The sample shows 130,000 to 150,000 clones, roughly 76% of them seen only once. This sample was included in a study of cytomegalovirus exposure and HLA in healthy donors. Study-level results: The majority of CMV-associated TCR beta chains were reported as apparently HLA-restricted in a later analysis.

The chain couples TRBV11-2 to TRBJ2-3; 10 positions match TRBD1. The sequencing input was PBMCs. This TCR came from a young woman in good health and CMV-seronegative. The CDR3 loop is CASSRGTGDTDTQYF. In nucleotides, the CDR3 is TGTGCCAGCAGCCGTGGGACAGGGGATACAGATACGCAGTATTTT.